This T cell receptor beta chain appears in the sequencing data of a study of blood T cell repertoires in COVID-19. Germline V gene sequence: CDR1 MNHNY, CDR2 SVGAGI (reference sequence). The V end lost 2 bases, the J end lost 1 base, and 5 bases lay between the germline ends. The CDR3 length is 14 residues. As handled by the study authors: Counts of nucleated cells, estimated from reference gene primer amplification, were obtained. Sequencing used immunoSEQ multiplex PCR; TCRdb keeps in-frame clones, though not all of them. The V and J calls and clone size are taken from that table; D and trimming were inferred from the DNA. This sample has approximately 75,000 clones, with roughly 83% found just once.

The sequenced sample was peripheral blood. The sequence was obtained from an elderly woman with acute or convalescent COVID-19. The rearrangement uses TRBV6-6 and TRBJ2-2; D is undetermined. CDR3 in DNA: TGTGCCAGCAGTTACGAGGTGAACACCGGGGAGCTGTTTTTT. Its translation is CASSYEVNTGELFF.